This passage covers 30 T cell receptor beta chains from one sample sequenced in a study of Ad26.COV2.S vaccination and SARS-CoV-2 variants. Assay used: immunoSEQ multiplex PCR; TCRdb lists only in-frame clones, some missing. Of approximately 340,000 clones in the sample, roughly 85% were seen once. Noted treatment: around 19 received Ad26.COV2.S at low or high dose, single or two shots; about five received placebo; per-sample allocation not given. Each sample was drawn 63 days after the first injection (of vaccine or placebo). The sequenced sample was peripheral blood, obtained in a trial of Ad26.COV2.S vaccine versus placebo. The receptors derive from a person aged 18-60 years who received the Ad26.COV2.S COVID-19 vaccine or a placebo.

The V and J genes are TRBV7-9 and TRBJ2-7; a possible D gene is TRBD2 (6 bases). Trimming removed 1 base at V and 6 bases at J, with 13 bases between. The CDR3 is 14 residues long. Germline CDR1 reads SEHNR; CDR2 reads FQNEAQ (reference sequence). The CDR3: CASSLEVGGSEQYF. CDR3 sequence (DNA): TGTGCCAGCAGCTTAGAGGTAGGAGGGTCCGAGCAGTACTTC.

This sequence joins TRBV12-3 or TRBV12-4 and TRBJ1-4; weak D call: TRBD1 (5 bases). The CDR3 runs to 12 residues. Trimming took off 6 bases at V and 16 bases at J, with 18 bases between the two ends. The CDR3 coding sequence is TGTGCCAGCAGCCCCCGCGGAGAAAGGGGGTTTTTT. Translated, it gives CASSPRGERGFF.

The rearrangement links TRBV27 to TRBJ2-3; 10 bases are shared with TRBD2. Germline V lookup: CDR1 MNHEY, CDR2 SMNVEV (reference sequence). The CDR3 is made up of 16 amino acids. After removal of 5 bases from V and 6 bases from J, the junction contained 11 bases not matched to a gene. CDR3 in DNA: TGTGCCAGCAGTCCTCGAGCGGGGGGGCCGTTGGATACGCAGTATTTT. It is translated as CASSPRAGGPLDTQYF.

The chain couples TRBV27 to TRBJ2-1; 7 bases agree with TRBD1. J was trimmed by 6 bases and V by 4 bases; bases with no gene match: 6. The CDR3 runs to 14 residues. Germline V gives CDR1 MNHEY, CDR2 SMNVEV (reference sequence). As DNA, the CDR3 is TGTGCCAGCAGTTCGGGACAGTTGCTCAATGAGCAGTTCTTC. Its translation: CASSSGQLLNEQFF.

V gene TRBV6-4 combines with J gene TRBJ2-7, with TRBD1 identical over 10 bases. V was clipped by 10 bases and J by 4 bases; unmatched bases: 7. Germline CDR1 MRHNA, CDR2 SNTAGT. The CDR3 runs to 13 residues. The CDR3 DNA sequence: TGTGCCATACCGGGACAGGGGACTTACGAGCAGTACTTC. This gives the protein CAIPGQGTYEQYF.

The V gene is TRBV7-6, the J gene TRBJ2-1; possibly TRBD2 for D (6 bases). The CDR3 extends over 16 amino acids. CDR1 SGHVS and CDR2 FNYEAQ come from the germline V gene. V lost 0 bases to trimming and J lost 4 bases, with 13 bases between them. This chain's CDR3 is CASSLAAGLSYNEQFF. CDR3 in DNA: TGTGCCAGCAGCTTAGCGGCGGGACTTTCTTACAATGAGCAGTTCTTC.

The J gene is TRBJ2-2, the V gene TRBV19, with 8 positions matching TRBD1. Germline V lookup: CDR1 LNHDA, CDR2 SQIVND (reference sequence). V dropped 7 bases and J dropped 7; count of bases not matched to a gene: 5. The CDR3 contains 13 residues. The CDR3 DNA is TGTGCCAGTACCCGGACAGGGCACGGGGAGCTGTTTTTT. This sequence encodes CASTRTGHGELFF.

The chain employs TRBV4-1 and TRBJ1-1; 11 bases are shared with TRBD1. Germline V CDR1 and CDR2: MGHRA, YSYEKL. V was pared by 1 base and J by 1 base, with 8 bases of the junction left unmatched. CDR3 length: 18 amino acids. The CDR3 bases are TGCGCCAGCAGCCAAGTCCCAGGACAGGGGGCGCGGAACACTGAAGCTTTCTTT. It is translated as CASSQVPGQGARNTEAFF.

The chain couples TRBV21-1 to TRBJ2-2; the table's D call of TRBD2 was not tested on the DNA. TRBV21-1 is tagged as a pseudogene. The CDR3 totals 15 residues. The chain's CDR3 is CASSNEASHTGELFF. For the CDR3, the DNA is TGTGCCAGCAGCAATGAGGCCAGTCACACCGGGGAGCTGTTTTTT.

The chain combines TRBV5-4 with TRBJ2-7; tentatively, D is TRBD2 (5 bases). The CDR3 extends over 12 amino acids. The germline CDR1 and CDR2 sequences are SGHNT and YYREEE (reference sequence). V lost 4 bases and J lost 4, with 9 bases in between. CDR3 residues: CASSRRGYEQYF. Written as DNA, the CDR3 is TGTGCCAGCAGCCGCCGGGGTTACGAGCAGTACTTC.

V usage is TRBV5-1 and J usage is TRBJ2-7, with D maybe TRBD1 (5 bases). Trimming pared 1 base from V and 1 base from J, leaving 9 bases between. The germline V gene encodes CDR1 SGHRS and CDR2 YFSETQ. The CDR3 loop spans 14 amino acids. The CDR3 DNA reads as TGCGCCAGCAGCTTGATAGGGGCGTCCTACGAGCAGTACTTC. Its protein is CASSLIGASYEQYF.

The V call is TRBV3-1 (or the pseudogene TRBV3-2), the J call TRBJ2-1, with D tentatively TRBD1 (5 bases). V was trimmed by 1 base and J by 8 bases, leaving 18 bases between them. CDR1 is LGHDT and CDR2 is YNNKEL in the germline V gene (reference sequence). CDR3 length: 16 amino acids. This CDR3 reads CASSQGRVETEHEQFF. The CDR3 DNA reads as TGTGCCAGCAGCCAAGGTCGAGTGGAGACAGAGCATGAGCAGTTCTTC.

This chain joins TRBV5-4 and TRBJ2-7; 9 nucleotides line up with TRBD1. This CDR3 spans 15 amino acids. The trim removed 4 bases at V and 0 bases at J, leaving 5 bases unmatched. Germline V gene data show CDR1 as SGHNT and CDR2 as YYREEE (reference sequence). CDR3 region: CASSLRDRASYEQYF. The CDR3 DNA sequence: TGTGCCAGCAGCCTCAGGGACAGGGCCTCCTACGAGCAGTACTTC.

The chain is built from TRBV12-3 or TRBV12-4 and TRBJ1-2, with 12 bases that match TRBD1. The CDR3 covers 13 residues. The V segment lost 7 bases and the J segment 7 bases; nucleotides outside the gene matches: 4. The DNA of the CDR3 is TGTGCCAGCATAAGGGACAGGGGGCTTGGCTACACCTTC. This translates into CASIRDRGLGYTF.

The V and J genes are TRBV6-2 or TRBV6-3 and TRBJ2-1; 8 nucleotides align to TRBD2. This CDR3 is 16 amino acids long. The germline gives CDR1 MNHEY, CDR2 SVGEGT. J lost 5 bases, V lost 6 bases, and 12 bases had no gene match. For the CDR3, the DNA is TGTGCCAGCAGCGTCGGGGGACTAGAATACCACAATGAGCAGTTCTTC. It is translated as CASSVGGLEYHNEQFF.

This chain uses TRBV7-9 with TRBJ2-5; either TRBD1 or TRBD2 may fit D (5 bases each). The CDR3 runs 14 residues. Per germline, CDR1 SEHNR and CDR2 FQNEAQ (reference sequence). The V end lost 2 bases, the J end lost 5 bases, and 12 bases lay between the germline ends. The DNA of the CDR3 is TGTGCCAGCAGCTTACCAGCCTGGGGGGAGACCCAGTACTTC. Amino acids: CASSLPAWGETQYF. The variable domain in full, completed from reference TRBV7-9 and TRBJ2-5, reads DTGVSQNPRHKITKRGQNVTFRCDPISEHNRLYWYRQTLGQGPEFLTYFQNEAQLEKSRLLSDRFSAERPKGSFSTLEIQRTEQGDSAMYLCASSLPAWGETQYFGPGTRLLVL.

The J gene is TRBJ1-2, the V gene TRBV5-4; tentatively, D is TRBD1 (5 bases). Germline CDR1 and CDR2: SGHNT and YYREEE (reference sequence). The CDR3 consists of 15 residues. V lost 4 bases, J lost 0 bases, and 13 bases lay in between. The DNA for the CDR3 is TGTGCCAGCAGCCTGGGGACCTTTACTAACTATGGCTACACCTTC. Translation: CASSLGTFTNYGYTF.

J is TRBJ1-1 and V is TRBV4-3, with unresolved D. CDR3 size: 16 residues. The V gene's germline CDR1 is LGHNA and CDR2 YSLEER. V lost 0 bases to trimming and J lost 0 bases, with 11 bases between them. The CDR3 region is CASSQDLPTVNTEAFF. In DNA form, the CDR3 reads TGCGCCAGCAGCCAAGATCTCCCGACGGTGAACACTGAAGCTTTCTTT.

This chain links TRBV27 with TRBJ2-1, with 9 bases identical to TRBD2. CDR3 length: 13 amino acids. V was clipped by 5 bases and J by 12 bases; unmatched bases: 8. In germline, CDR1 is MNHEY, CDR2 SMNVEV (reference sequence). The CDR3 coding sequence is TGTGCCAGCAGTATAATAGCGGGAGAGGCGCAGTTCTTC. Amino acids: CASSIIAGEAQFF.

This chain connects TRBV5-6 to TRBJ2-2, with D perhaps TRBD2 (6 bases). The CDR3 loop spans 17 amino acids. The V end lost 1 base, the J end lost 2 bases, and 15 bases lay between the germline ends. From germline, CDR1 is SGHDT and CDR2 YYEEEE. The CDR3 spells CASSLPHGGLNTGELFF. CDR3 DNA sequence: TGTGCCAGCAGCTTGCCGCACGGGGGATTAAACACCGGGGAGCTGTTTTTT.

The genes are TRBV28 and TRBJ2-3; 12 bases agree with TRBD2. J was trimmed by 6 bases and V by 11 bases; bases with no gene match: 6. The CDR3 contains 13 residues. Germline-derived CDR1 and CDR2 are MDHEN and SYDVKM. CDR3 DNA sequence: TGTGCCCTAGCGGGAGGGCCTTACGATACGCAGTATTTT. Its translation is CALAGGPYDTQYF.

This clone has at least ten counts. V gene TRBV29-1 combines with J gene TRBJ1-1; no clear D. Trimming pared 4 bases from V and 0 bases from J, leaving 15 bases between. The CDR3 contains 15 residues. CDR1 and CDR2 from the germline V gene are SQVTM and ANQGSEA. The CDR3 bases are TGCAGCGTTGCTCCCGGTTGGGCGATGAACACTGAAGCTTTCTTT. This translates into CSVAPGWAMNTEAFF. The entire variable domain, with the rest obtained from reference TRBV29-1 and TRBJ1-1, is as follows: SAVISQKPSRDICQRGTSLTIQCQVDSQVTMMFWYRQQPGQSLTLIATANQGSEATYESGFVIDKFPISRPNLTFSTLTVSNMSPEDSSIYLCSVAPGWAMNTEAFFGQGTRLTVV.

The CDR3 DNA reads as TGTGCCAGCAGCGTAGGGGGCAGGGGGAACACTGAAGCTTTCTTT. It translates to CASSVGGRGNTEAFF. The chain is built from TRBV9 and TRBJ1-1; a possible D gene is TRBD1 (6 bases). This CDR3 contains 15 residues. The germline gives CDR1 SGDLS, CDR2 YYNGEE. Trimming shortened V by 0 bases and J by 1 base, and 10 bases separated the two germline ends. Complete variable domain (other parts from reference TRBV9 and TRBJ1-1): DSGVTQTPKHLITATGQRVTLRCSPRSGDLSVYWYQQSLDQGLQFLIQYYNGEERAKGNILERFSAQQFPDLHSELNLSSLELGDSALYFCASSVGGRGNTEAFFGQGTRLTVV.

This sequence joins TRBV15 and TRBJ2-6; D is perhaps TRBD1 (6 bases). The CDR3 is 15 residues long. The ends were cut back, 5 bases at V and 2 bases at J, with 10 bases in the middle. CDR1 and CDR2 (germline): LNHNV, YYDKDF (reference sequence). The DNA for the CDR3 is TGTGCCACCAGCCCCAGGGGAGCTGGGGCCAACGTCCTGACTTTC. It encodes CATSPRGAGANVLTF. Looking up the rest from reference TRBV15 and TRBJ2-6 gives the full variable domain: DAMVIQNPRYQVTQFGKPVTLSCSQTLNHNVMYWYQQKSSQAPKLLFHYYDKDFNNEADTPDNFQSRRPNTSFCFLDIRSPGLGDTAMYLCATSPRGAGANVLTFGAGSRLTVL.

In its sample, this clone was seen many times. The rearrangement uses TRBV19 and TRBJ2-5; D possibly corresponds to TRBD1 (5 bases). V dropped 9 bases and J dropped 2 bases, with 16 bases sitting between them. The germline gives CDR1 LNHDA, CDR2 SQIVND (reference sequence). The CDR3 is 14 residues long. CDR3 amino acids: CARRSGFYQETQYF. The CDR3, as DNA: TGTGCCAGACGTTCAGGGTTTTATCAAGAGACCCAGTACTTC.

The chain uses TRBV2 and TRBJ2-3, with a possible D match to TRBD1 (6 bases). The CDR3 loop spans 15 amino acids. Trimming removed 6 bases at V and 3 bases at J, with 16 bases between. Per germline, CDR1 SNHLY and CDR2 FYNNEI. This chain's CDR3 is CASRELAGVTDTQYF. As DNA, the CDR3 is TGTGCCAGCAGGGAGCTAGCAGGGGTTACAGATACGCAGTATTTT. Looking up the rest from reference TRBV2 and TRBJ2-3 gives the full variable domain: EPEVTQTPSHQVTQMGQEVILRCVPISNHLYFYWYRQILGQKVEFLVSFYNNEISEKSEIFDDQFSVERPDGSNFTLKIRSTKLEDSAMYFCASRELAGVTDTQYFGPGTRLTVL.

The CDR3 nucleotides are TGTGCCAGCAGGCCCCGGCTGGACCGTCCGGGGTTTGGGGCCAACGTCCTGACTTTC. Protein sequence: CASRPRLDRPGFGANVLTF. V usage is TRBV7-9 and J usage is TRBJ2-6, with a possible D match to TRBD2 (5 bases). Per germline, CDR1 SEHNR and CDR2 FQNEAQ (reference sequence). The CDR3 contains 19 residues. V was pared by 6 bases and J by 3 bases, with 24 bases between.

The chain uses TRBV7-9 and TRBJ1-1, with D possibly matching TRBD1 (5 bases). V was trimmed by 5 bases and J by 1 base, leaving 8 bases between them. This CDR3 comprises 13 residues. Germline CDR1 is SEHNR and CDR2 is FQNEAQ (reference sequence). The DNA of the CDR3 is TGTGCCAGCAGCGATCAGGGGAACACTGAAGCTTTCTTT. Translating it yields CASSDQGNTEAFF.

J is TRBJ2-5 and V is TRBV7-6, with 10 positions matching TRBD2. V lost 2 bases and J lost 0; bases outside the gene matches: 12. This CDR3 has 19 residues. Per germline, CDR1 SGHVS and CDR2 FNYEAQ. The CDR3 sequence: CASSLYLELAGEYQETQYF. The CDR3 DNA reads TGTGCCAGCAGCTTATATCTTGAGCTAGCGGGAGAGTACCAAGAGACCCAGTACTTC.

The V call is TRBV9, the J call TRBJ2-3; 11 positions match TRBD2. V trimming: 0 bases; J trimming: 3 bases; junction bases outside the gene matches: 6. CDR3 length: 17 residues. Germline V lookup: CDR1 SGDLS, CDR2 YYNGEE. CDR3 sequence reads: CASSVEAWTSGTDTQYF. The CDR3 DNA is TGTGCCAGCAGCGTAGAAGCCTGGACTAGCGGGACAGATACGCAGTATTTT.